The rows below give T cell receptor beta chains drawn from one sample of a study of cytomegalovirus exposure and HLA in healthy donors. Sequencing used immunoSEQ multiplex PCR; TCRdb keeps in-frame clones, though not all of them. The data show around 140,000 clones, roughly 80% seen once. The source material was PBMCs. Receptors originate from a middle-aged man in good health and CMV-seronegative. Each CDR3 is given with its conserved first and last residue. The order of the fields is V gene, J gene, clone size, D gene, CDR3 DNA, CDR3 protein. The D gene is left open where the match is weak. Clone size is not always given. Where it is, it says once, few, many or a class for expanded clones.

TRBV27	TRBJ2-3	NA	NA	TGTGCCAGCAGTTTGTCAGGGGAGACAGATACGCAGTATTTT	CASSLSGETDTQYF
TRBV28	TRBJ1-2	NA	NA	TGTGCCAGCAGTTTAATAGGGAGCTTTAGCTTC	CASSLIGSFSF
TRBV19	TRBJ2-1	NA	NA	TGTGCCAGTAGTACCTTAGAGGGTCACCCCTACAATGAGCAGTTCTTC	CASSTLEGHPYNEQFF
TRBV27	TRBJ1-5	NA	NA	TGTGCCAGCAGTTTAAACGGTGACAGCCTGATGCATTTT	CASSLNGDSLMHF
TRBV9	TRBJ2-3	NA	TRBD2	TGTGCCAGCAGCGTAGGATCGGCGGGGGGGACAGATACGCAGTATTTT	CASSVGSAGGTDTQYF
TRBV9	TRBJ1-2	NA	TRBD1	TGTGCCAGCAGCGTGGGACAGGGGACCCATGGCTACACCTTC	CASSVGQGTHGYTF
TRBV19	TRBJ1-2	NA	NA	TGTGCCAGTAGTAAACAGGGCGACGGGGCGCTCTATGGCTACACCTTC	CASSKQGDGALYGYTF
TRBV5-1	TRBJ1-6	NA	NA	TGCGCCAGCAGCCAGGGCGACTTAAATTCACCCCTCCACTTT	CASSQGDLNSPLHF
TRBV28	TRBJ1-1	NA	NA	TGTGCCAGCAGTCCCTTACGGGGACAACGGAACACTGAAGCTTTCTTT	CASSPLRGQRNTEAFF
TRBV5-1	TRBJ1-4	once	TRBD1	TGCGCCAGCACCACAGGGGGCGCTTCCATTAGAGAAAAACTGTTTTTT	CASTTGGASIREKLFF